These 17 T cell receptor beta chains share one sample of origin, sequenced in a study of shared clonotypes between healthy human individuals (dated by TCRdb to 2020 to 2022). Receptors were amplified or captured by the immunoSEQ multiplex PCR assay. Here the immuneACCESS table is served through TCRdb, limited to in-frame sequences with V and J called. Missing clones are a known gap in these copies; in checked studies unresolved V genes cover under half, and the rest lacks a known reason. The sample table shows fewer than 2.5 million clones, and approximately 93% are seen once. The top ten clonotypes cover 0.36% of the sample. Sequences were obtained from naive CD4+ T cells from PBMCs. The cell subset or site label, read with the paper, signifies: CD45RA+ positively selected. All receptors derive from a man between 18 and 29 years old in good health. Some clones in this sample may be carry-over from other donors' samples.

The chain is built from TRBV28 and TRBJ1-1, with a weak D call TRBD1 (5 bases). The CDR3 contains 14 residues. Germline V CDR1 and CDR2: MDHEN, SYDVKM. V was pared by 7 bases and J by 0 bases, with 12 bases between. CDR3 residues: CASTGPGMNTEAFF. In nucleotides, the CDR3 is TGTGCCAGCACGGGGCCCGGGATGAACACTGAAGCTTTCTTT.

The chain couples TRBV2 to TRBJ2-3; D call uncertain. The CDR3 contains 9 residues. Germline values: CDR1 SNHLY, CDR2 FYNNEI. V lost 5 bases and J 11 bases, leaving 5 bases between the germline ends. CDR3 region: CASSPQQYF. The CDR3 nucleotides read TGTGCCAGCAGTCCTCAGCAGTATTTT.

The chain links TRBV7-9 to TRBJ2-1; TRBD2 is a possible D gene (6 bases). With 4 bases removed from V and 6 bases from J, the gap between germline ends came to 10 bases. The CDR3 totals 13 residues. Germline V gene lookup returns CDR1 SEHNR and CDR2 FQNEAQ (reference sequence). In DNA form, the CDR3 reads TGTGCCAGCAGCTCCGACGGGGGCAATGAGCAGTTCTTC. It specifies CASSSDGGNEQFF.

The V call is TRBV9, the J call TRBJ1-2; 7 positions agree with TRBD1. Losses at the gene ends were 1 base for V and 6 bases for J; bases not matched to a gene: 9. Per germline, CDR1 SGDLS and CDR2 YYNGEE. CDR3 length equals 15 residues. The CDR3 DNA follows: TGTGCCAGCAGCGTACCCGGACAGGCTTCGAATGGCTACACCTTC. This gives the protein CASSVPGQASNGYTF. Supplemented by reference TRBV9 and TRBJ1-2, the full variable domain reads DSGVTQTPKHLITATGQRVTLRCSPRSGDLSVYWYQQSLDQGLQFLIQYYNGEERAKGNILERFSAQQFPDLHSELNLSSLELGDSALYFCASSVPGQASNGYTFGSGTRLTVV.

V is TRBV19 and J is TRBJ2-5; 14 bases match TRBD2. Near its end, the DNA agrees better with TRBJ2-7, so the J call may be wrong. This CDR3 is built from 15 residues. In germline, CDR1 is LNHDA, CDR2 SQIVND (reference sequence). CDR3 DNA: TGTGCCAGTAGCGGGACTAGCGGGAGTATGCCCGAGCAGTACTTC. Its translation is CASSGTSGSMPEQYF.

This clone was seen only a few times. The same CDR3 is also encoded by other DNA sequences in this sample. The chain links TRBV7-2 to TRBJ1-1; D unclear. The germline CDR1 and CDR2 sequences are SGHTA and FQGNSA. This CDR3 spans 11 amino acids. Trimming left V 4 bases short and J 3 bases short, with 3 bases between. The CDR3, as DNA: TGTGCCAGCAGCTCTTACACTGAAGCTTTCTTT. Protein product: CASSSYTEAFF.

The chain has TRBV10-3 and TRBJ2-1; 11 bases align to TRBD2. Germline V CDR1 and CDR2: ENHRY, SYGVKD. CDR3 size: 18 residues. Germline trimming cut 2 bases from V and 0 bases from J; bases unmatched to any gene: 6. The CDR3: CAISEVGLAALSYNEQFF. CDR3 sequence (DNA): TGTGCCATCAGTGAGGTGGGACTAGCGGCTCTCTCCTACAATGAGCAGTTCTTC.

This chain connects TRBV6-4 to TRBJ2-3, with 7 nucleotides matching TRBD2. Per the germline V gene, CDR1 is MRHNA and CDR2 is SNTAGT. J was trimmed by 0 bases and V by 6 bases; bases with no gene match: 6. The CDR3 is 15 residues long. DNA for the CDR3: TGTGCCAGCAGCCGTGCGGGGGATAGCACAGATACGCAGTATTTT. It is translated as CASSRAGDSTDTQYF.

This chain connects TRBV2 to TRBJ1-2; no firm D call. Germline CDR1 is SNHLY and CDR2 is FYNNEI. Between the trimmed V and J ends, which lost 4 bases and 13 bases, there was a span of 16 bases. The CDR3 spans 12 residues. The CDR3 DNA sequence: TGTGCCAGCAGTGCCGTTGGTGCTATGGGCACCTTC. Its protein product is CASSAVGAMGTF.

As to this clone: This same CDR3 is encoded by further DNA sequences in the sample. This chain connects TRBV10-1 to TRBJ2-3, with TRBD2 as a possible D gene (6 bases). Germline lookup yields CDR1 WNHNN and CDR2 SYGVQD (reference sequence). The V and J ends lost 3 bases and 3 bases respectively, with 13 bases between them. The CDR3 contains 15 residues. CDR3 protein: CASSDGGSGTDTQYF. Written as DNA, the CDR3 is TGCGCCAGCAGTGATGGAGGTAGCGGTACAGATACGCAGTATTTT.

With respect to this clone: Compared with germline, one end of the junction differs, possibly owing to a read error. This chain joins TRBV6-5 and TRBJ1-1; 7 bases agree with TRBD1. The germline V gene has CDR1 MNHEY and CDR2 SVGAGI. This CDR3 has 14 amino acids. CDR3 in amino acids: CAGSYDRVNTEAFF. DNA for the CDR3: TGTGCCGGCAGTTACGACAGGGTGAACACTGAAGCTTTCTTT.

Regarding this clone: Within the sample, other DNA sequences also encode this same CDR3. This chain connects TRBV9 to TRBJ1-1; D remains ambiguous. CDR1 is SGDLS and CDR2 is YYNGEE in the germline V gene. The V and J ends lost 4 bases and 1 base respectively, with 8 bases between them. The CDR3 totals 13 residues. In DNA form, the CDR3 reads TGTGCCAGCAGCCTCCGGGGGAACACTGAAGCTTTCTTT. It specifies CASSLRGNTEAFF.

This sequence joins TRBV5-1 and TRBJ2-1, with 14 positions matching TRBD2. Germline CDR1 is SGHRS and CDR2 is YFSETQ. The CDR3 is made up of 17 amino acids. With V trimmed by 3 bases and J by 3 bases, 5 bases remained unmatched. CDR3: CASSWGLAGEHYNEQFF. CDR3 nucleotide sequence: TGCGCCAGCAGCTGGGGACTAGCGGGAGAGCACTACAATGAGCAGTTCTTC. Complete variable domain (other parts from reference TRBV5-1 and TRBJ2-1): KAGVTQTPRYLIKTRGQQVTLSCSPISGHRSVSWYQQTPGQGLQFLFEYFSETQRNKGNFPGRFSGRQFSNSRSEMNVSTLELGDSALYLCASSWGLAGEHYNEQFFGPGTRLTVL.

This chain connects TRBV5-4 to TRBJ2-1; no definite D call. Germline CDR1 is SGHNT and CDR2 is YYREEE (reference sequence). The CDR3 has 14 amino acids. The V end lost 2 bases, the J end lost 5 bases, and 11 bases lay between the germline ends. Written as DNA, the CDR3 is TGTGCCAGCAGCTTCGAACTACCTCACAATGAGCAGTTCTTC. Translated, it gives CASSFELPHNEQFF.

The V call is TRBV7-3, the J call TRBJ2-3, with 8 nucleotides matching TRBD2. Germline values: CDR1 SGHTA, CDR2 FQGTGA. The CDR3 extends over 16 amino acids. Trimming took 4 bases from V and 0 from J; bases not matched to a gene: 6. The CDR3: CASSYRAGASTDTQYF. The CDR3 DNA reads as TGTGCCAGCAGCTACAGAGCGGGAGCTAGCACAGATACGCAGTATTTT.

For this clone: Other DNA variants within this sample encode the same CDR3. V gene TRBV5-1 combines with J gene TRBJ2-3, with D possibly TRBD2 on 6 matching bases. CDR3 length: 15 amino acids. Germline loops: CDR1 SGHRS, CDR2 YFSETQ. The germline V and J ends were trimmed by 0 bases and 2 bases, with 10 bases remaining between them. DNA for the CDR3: TGCGCCAGCAGCTTGGTTAGCGGCCTCACAGATACGCAGTATTTT. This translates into CASSLVSGLTDTQYF. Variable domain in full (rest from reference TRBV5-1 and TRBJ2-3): KAGVTQTPRYLIKTRGQQVTLSCSPISGHRSVSWYQQTPGQGLQFLFEYFSETQRNKGNFPGRFSGRQFSNSRSEMNVSTLELGDSALYLCASSLVSGLTDTQYFGPGTRLTVL.

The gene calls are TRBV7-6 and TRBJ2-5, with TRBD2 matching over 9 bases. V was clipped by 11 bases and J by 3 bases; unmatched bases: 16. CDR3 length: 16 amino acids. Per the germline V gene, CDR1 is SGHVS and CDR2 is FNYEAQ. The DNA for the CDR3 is TGTGCCCCTATCAGGGGGACTAGCAAGGGGGAAGAGACCCAGTACTTC. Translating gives CAPIRGTSKGEETQYF.